The clone carrying this T cell receptor beta chain was picked up one time. This sample was included in a study of control samples from healthy donors and cancer patients. V dropped 0 bases and J dropped 0 bases, with 15 bases sitting between them. Germline-derived CDR1 and CDR2 are SGHDT and YYEEEE. There are 17 residues in the CDR3. TCRdb's table, derived via immunoSEQ multiplex PCR, lists solely in-frame clones and lacks some. This table holds 50,000 to 70,000 clones, more than 95% found once. The rearrangement uses TRBV5-6 and TRBJ1-2; D possibly corresponds to TRBD1 (5 bases). Sequencing was done on a sample of blood. The receptor comes from a young woman in good health. CDR3 in amino acids: CASSLDEDKRANYGYTF. In DNA form, the CDR3 reads TGTGCCAGCAGCTTGGACGAGGACAAGAGAGCTAACTATGGCTACACCTTC.